This TCR beta chain was sequenced during a study of blood T cell repertoires in COVID-19. In the source study's methods: The authors estimated nucleated cell counts from reference gene primer amplification. TCRdb keeps only in-frame clones here, not all; method: immunoSEQ multiplex PCR. V, J and clone size are those of that table, while D and trimming were read from the DNA. The sample consists of about 120,000 clones, roughly three quarters of them appearing once. This CDR3 has 14 residues. V lost 5 bases and J lost 9; bases outside the gene matches: 7. Per germline, CDR1 MNHEY and CDR2 SMNVEV (reference sequence).

The receptor comes from a human donor in a cohort sampled during active COVID-19. The sample consisted of peripheral blood. The gene calls are TRBV27 and TRBJ1-6; 7 nucleotides line up with TRBD1. CDR3 region: CASSPSGGSSPLHF. CDR3 nucleotides: TGTGCCAGCAGTCCCTCAGGGGGGTCTTCACCCCTCCACTTT.